Below are 25 T cell receptor beta chains sequenced from a single sample in a study of cytomegalovirus exposure and HLA in healthy donors. PCR was performed using 60 Vbeta and 13 Jbeta primers. Libraries were prepared by immunoSEQ multiplex PCR; TCRdb keeps only in-frame clonotypes and omits some of them. The sample carries approximately 160,000 clones, roughly 80% recorded once. The sequenced sample consisted of PBMCs. The receptors shown here come from a man aged 25 to 45 in good health and CMV-seropositive.

V and J are TRBV6-5 and TRBJ2-2; D possibly corresponds to TRBD1 (6 bases). CDR3 length: 13 amino acids. In germline, CDR1 is MNHEY, CDR2 SVGAGI. Trimming removed 6 bases at V and 7 bases at J, with 12 bases between. The DNA for the CDR3 is TGTGCCAGCAGACCAGGGGTGGGCGGGGAGCTGTTTTTT. Its translation is CASRPGVGGELFF.

This chain joins TRBV7-8 and TRBJ1-4; D ambiguous. Trimming left V 0 bases short and J 0 bases short, with 5 bases between. Germline V gene sequence: CDR1 SGHVS, CDR2 FQNEAQ. This CDR3 contains 15 residues. In nucleotides, the CDR3 is TGTGCCAGCAGCTTAGCCCCAGCAACTAATGAAAAACTGTTTTTT. Its translation: CASSLAPATNEKLFF.

CDR3 in amino acids: CASSPHAEGETQYF. CDR3 nucleotide sequence: TGTGCCAGCAGCCCACACGCGGAGGGGGAGACCCAGTACTTC. The rearrangement links TRBV9 to TRBJ2-5; weak D call: TRBD2 (6 bases). The V and J ends lost 4 bases and 5 bases respectively, with 15 bases between them. This CDR3 region has 14 residues. CDR1 is SGDLS, CDR2 YYNGEE, per germline.

J is TRBJ2-7 and V is TRBV27; D call uncertain. V was trimmed by 4 bases and J by 1 base, leaving 11 bases between them. Germline CDR1 MNHEY, CDR2 SMNVEV (reference sequence). This CDR3 region has 14 residues. CDR3 nucleotides: TGTGCCAGCAGTTGGTTTCAGGAATCCTACGAGCAGTACTTC. It encodes CASSWFQESYEQYF.

The rearrangement uses TRBV7-8 and TRBJ2-3, with D possibly matching TRBD2 (6 bases). Germline V gene data show CDR1 as SGHVS and CDR2 as FQNEAQ. Trimming cost V 0 bases and J 1 base, with 14 bases left between them. This CDR3 region has 17 residues. The CDR3 sequence: CASSLALRGERTDTQYF. Here the CDR3 DNA reads TGTGCCAGCAGCTTAGCGCTGCGGGGCGAGCGCACAGATACGCAGTATTTT.

This chain joins TRBV7-8 and TRBJ2-1, with 8 bases fitting TRBD2. V lost 1 base, J lost 7 bases, and 9 bases stayed unmatched. The CDR3 totals 16 residues. CDR1 and CDR2 (germline): SGHVS, FQNEAQ. CDR3 sequence reads: CASSLGAGGEGNEQFF. In nucleotides, the CDR3 is TGTGCCAGCAGCTTAGGGGCGGGGGGAGAGGGGAATGAGCAGTTCTTC.

The chain couples TRBV4-1 to TRBJ2-7; D is perhaps TRBD2 (6 bases). The V end was cut by 0 bases, the J end by 3 bases, with 21 bases between. Germline V lookup: CDR1 MGHRA, CDR2 YSYEKL. CDR3 length: 18 residues. The CDR3 nucleotides read TGCGCCAGCAGCCAAGATACCGTGACTAGGAGGGGAAACTACGAGCAGTACTTC. Translated: CASSQDTVTRRGNYEQYF.

The CDR3 DNA reads as TGTGCCAGCAGTTTATCACCTAGCGGGACCTACAATGAGCAGTTCTTC. It translates to CASSLSPSGTYNEQFF. The chain joins TRBV27 to TRBJ2-1, with TRBD2 identical over 9 bases. Trimming took 0 bases from V and 2 from J; bases not matched to a gene: 2. The CDR3 runs to 16 residues. From germline, CDR1 is MNHEY and CDR2 SMNVEV (reference sequence).

V usage is TRBV21-1 and J usage is TRBJ1-2; the table assigns TRBD1, which was not confirmed against the DNA. TRBV21-1 is deemed a pseudogene. This CDR3 has 18 residues. CDR3 loop: CASSKRGPGGRDIYGYTF. In DNA form, the CDR3 reads TGTGCCAGCAGCAAACGGGGGCCAGGGGGGAGAGATATCTATGGCTACACCTTC.

The chain links TRBV30 to TRBJ2-5; TRBD2 might be the D (6 bases). The length of the CDR3 is 13 residues. Germline V gene lookup returns CDR1 GTSNPN and CDR2 SVGIG (reference sequence). The ends were cut back, 4 bases at V and 5 bases at J, with 14 bases in the middle. The CDR3 nucleotides read TGTGCCTGGAACCTTGGAGGGCGGGAGACCCAGTACTTC. This encodes CAWNLGGRETQYF.

V gene TRBV21-1 combines with J gene TRBJ2-3; no check of the table's D call, TRBD2, against the DNA was made. TRBV21-1 is a listed pseudogene. The CDR3 has 17 amino acids. DNA of the CDR3: TGTGCCAGCAGCAAAGGAGGAGGGGAGGAGTTGACAGATACGCAGTATTTT. This encodes CASSKGGGEELTDTQYF.

The chain is built from TRBV6-4 and TRBJ2-6, with D maybe TRBD2 (5 bases). The length of the CDR3 is 16 residues. CDR1 and CDR2 (germline): MRHNA, SNTAGT. The germline V and J ends were trimmed by 4 bases and 0 bases, with 10 bases remaining between them. As DNA, the CDR3 is TGTGCCAGCAGTGCGGGGAGTAGCTCTGGGGCCAACGTCCTGACTTTC. Translation gives CASSAGSSSGANVLTF.

This chain joins TRBV15 and TRBJ2-7; no clear D. Trimming took 1 base from V and 1 from J, leaving 17 bases between them. Germline lookup yields CDR1 LNHNV and CDR2 YYDKDF (reference sequence). CDR3 length: 17 residues. DNA for the CDR3: TGTGCCACCAGCAGAGCGCCTCCTGGTAGCCGATCCTACGAGCAGTACTTC. The encoded protein is CATSRAPPGSRSYEQYF.

This clone was seen only once. In nucleotides, the CDR3 is TGTGCCAGTAGCCCGGACAGGGACTACGAGCAGTACTTC. Encoded protein: CASSPDRDYEQYF. The V gene is TRBV19, the J gene TRBJ2-7, with 8 bases identical to TRBD1. CDR1 is LNHDA and CDR2 is SQIVND in the germline V gene (reference sequence). V shed 6 bases and J 3 bases; nucleotides not matched to a gene: 4. The CDR3 contains 13 residues.

V usage is TRBV29-1 and J usage is TRBJ1-3, with TRBD1 identical over 7 bases. The germline CDR1 and CDR2 sequences are SQVTM and ANQGSEA. The CDR3 contains 16 residues. With 6 bases clipped from V and 0 bases from J, the junction kept 11 bases outside the gene matches. The DNA for the CDR3 is TGCAGCGTGAAGAACGGGACAGCAATCTCTGGAAACACCATATATTTT. Its protein product is CSVKNGTAISGNTIYF.

The chain uses TRBV6-6 and TRBJ1-1; a weak D match, TRBD1 (6 bases). Trimming cost V 0 bases and J 5 bases, with 16 bases left between them. Germline V lookup: CDR1 MNHNY, CDR2 SVGAGI (reference sequence). The CDR3 sequence is 16 residues long. CDR3 bases: TGTGCCAGCAGTTACTCGGAGCGTATAAGGGGGACTGAAGCTTTCTTT. Amino acid sequence: CASSYSERIRGTEAFF.

In this sample, this clone turned up once. V is TRBV27 and J is TRBJ1-2, with a weak D call TRBD1 (5 bases). V lost 3 bases and J lost 1, with 15 bases in between. From germline, CDR1 is MNHEY and CDR2 SMNVEV (reference sequence). This CDR3 comprises 16 residues. The CDR3: CASSLGFGRGNYGYTF. The CDR3 coding sequence is TGTGCCAGCAGTTTGGGGTTTGGGAGGGGTAACTATGGCTACACCTTC.

The chain recombines TRBV13 with TRBJ1-1; TRBD1 might be the D (6 bases). Germline-derived CDR1 and CDR2 are PRHDT and FYEKMQ (reference sequence). The CDR3 covers 14 residues. V was clipped by 2 bases and J by 8 bases, with 15 bases between them. The CDR3 region is CASSLPGGLGEAFF. For the CDR3, the DNA is TGTGCCAGCAGCTTACCTGGGGGCTTGGGCGAAGCTTTCTTT. Supplemented by reference TRBV13 and TRBJ1-1, the full variable domain reads AAGVIQSPRHLIKEKRETATLKCYPIPRHDTVYWYQQGPGQDPQFLISFYEKMQSDKGSIPDRFSAQQFSDYHSELNMSSLELGDSALYFCASSLPGGLGEAFFGQGTRLTVV.

V gene TRBV30 combines with J gene TRBJ1-2; D uncertain. Trimming removed 7 bases at V and 7 bases at J, with 25 bases between. The CDR3 is 15 residues long. From germline, CDR1 is GTSNPN and CDR2 SVGIG (reference sequence). The CDR3 is CAFSSGALSDGGYTF. The CDR3 DNA is TGTGCCTTTTCCTCAGGTGCCCTTTCTGATGGTGGCTACACCTTC.

The sample holds one count of this clone. The chain uses TRBV7-9 and TRBJ2-7; 8 bases match TRBD2. Germline V gene sequence: CDR1 SEHNR, CDR2 FQNEAQ (reference sequence). The CDR3 is 14 residues long. The J segment lost 7 bases and the V segment lost 5 bases, leaving 10 bases of the junction unmatched. The DNA of the CDR3 is TGTGCCAGCAGCGGTCGTCGGGGGGGAGAAGAGCAGTACTTC. It codes for CASSGRRGGEEQYF.

A single count supports this clone. V is TRBV11-3 and J is TRBJ2-5, with 7 positions matching TRBD1. Germline assignment: CDR1 SGHNT and CDR2 YENEEA. Losses at the gene ends were 5 bases for V and 5 bases for J; bases not matched to a gene: 8. The CDR3 is 14 residues long. The CDR3 bases are TGTGCCAGCAGCCAGAGGGACAGCTCGGAGACCCAGTACTTC. Its protein is CASSQRDSSETQYF. The whole variable domain, filled in from reference TRBV11-3 and TRBJ2-5, reads EAGVVQSPRYKIIEKKQPVAFWCNPISGHNTLYWYLQNLGQGPELLIRYENEEAVDDSQLPKDRFSAERLKGVDSTLKIQPAELGDSAVYLCASSQRDSSETQYFGPGTRLLVL.

The rearrangement joins TRBV12-5 to TRBJ1-1, with TRBD1 matching 7 bases. V lost 1 base, J lost 4 bases, and 6 bases stayed unmatched. CDR3 length: 15 amino acids. Germline-derived CDR1 and CDR2 are LGHNT and FRNRAP. The CDR3: CASGLGQGGSTEAFF. The CDR3 DNA reads as TGTGCTAGTGGTTTGGGGCAAGGGGGCAGCACTGAAGCTTTCTTT.

The chain recombines TRBV7-8 with TRBJ2-7, with a weak D call TRBD2 (6 bases). With 5 bases removed from V and 2 bases from J, the gap between germline ends came to 13 bases. Germline V gives CDR1 SGHVS, CDR2 FQNEAQ. This CDR3 spans 14 amino acids. CDR3 DNA: TGTGCCAGCAGCCCCCTGCGGGGCCCCTACGAGCAGTACTTC. This sequence encodes CASSPLRGPYEQYF.

This rearrangement joins TRBV2 to TRBJ2-2, with D possibly being TRBD1 (6 bases). The V gene lost 8 bases and the J gene lost 8 bases, with 9 bases spanning the gap. From germline, CDR1 is SNHLY and CDR2 FYNNEI. The CDR3 contains 11 residues. CDR3 region: CASRRGGELFF. DNA of the CDR3: TGTGCCAGCCGCAGGGGAGGGGAGCTGTTTTTT.

This rearrangement joins TRBV27 to TRBJ2-7; 8 bases match TRBD2. In germline, CDR1 is MNHEY, CDR2 SMNVEV (reference sequence). The CDR3 sequence is 17 residues long. Trimming removed 7 bases from V and 3 bases from J; junction bases left unmatched: 17. CDR3 in DNA: TGTGCCAGCACCATGGGGACTCCGGGACTAGGGGTCTACGAGCAGTACTTC. Its translation: CASTMGTPGLGVYEQYF.